This T cell receptor (beta chain) originates from a study of blood T cell repertoires in COVID-19. The overall study: From the United States, Italy and Spain came samples of acute and convalescent COVID-19. PBMCs, B-cell-depleted T cells, or T cells provided the cDNA or gDNA that made up the material.

CDR1 and CDR2 from the germline V gene are SGHTA and FQGNSA. The CDR3 loop spans 16 amino acids. The trim removed 3 bases at V and 3 bases at J, leaving 8 bases unmatched. In the source study's methods: Reference gene primer amplification yielded estimated nucleated cell counts. The method was immunoSEQ multiplex PCR; TCRdb's version includes in-frame clones alone and lacks a portion of them. Clone size and the V and J calls come from that table; the DNA yielded D and trimming. This sample yields some 200,000 clones, of which around 84% are seen a single time; 1.4% belongs to the top ten. The V call is TRBV7-2, the J call TRBJ2-5; 9 nucleotides agree with TRBD1. The sequencing input was peripheral blood. The sequence derives from a woman aged 40 to 55 who had recovered from COVID-19. CDR3 in amino acids: CASSLGSGQGKETQYF. The CDR3 bases are TGTGCCAGCAGCTTGGGGTCGGGACAGGGAAAAGAGACCCAGTACTTC.